Sequencing of this T cell receptor beta chain was carried out in a study of tumor and adjacent non-tumor tissue in lung cancer. About the research overall: The cohort had approximately 13 adenocarcinoma, a couple of squamous cell and 1 small cell patients. The patients, approximately nine men and 5 women, were roughly 31 to 80 with stage I to III disease. Study results and caveats: TCR diversity was significantly greater in tumor than normal lung tissue.

Three rounds of nested PCR, following a modified ARM-PCR protocol, produced the TCRbeta library. TCRdb analysed the multiplex PCR reads with MiXCR anew, one entry per CDR3 protein. Of over 100,000 distinct CDR3 sequences in the sample, about 65% were seen once. This clonotype was recorded a few times. Its antigen is currently unknown. CDR1 and CDR2 from the germline V gene are MNHEY and SVGEGT. This CDR3 has 11 residues. V lost 8 bases and J 5 bases, leaving 9 bases between the germline ends. RNA was extracted from bulk tissue without any cell sorting. More than 3 cm separated this lung sample from the edge of the tumor.

The TCR sequence derives from a man aged 60 to 69 with non-small cell lung cancer. The sequenced sample consisted of distant non-tumor lung tissue. This sequence joins TRBV6-2 or TRBV6-3 and TRBJ2-5; no clear D. The CDR3 here is CASGSHETQYF. Written as DNA, the CDR3 is TGTGCCAGCGGTTCTCATGAGACCCAGTACTTC.